Below are 29 T cell receptor beta chains sequenced from a single sample in a study of control samples from healthy donors and cancer patients. Profiling relied on immunoSEQ multiplex PCR, and the TCRdb table lists in-frame clones only, not all of them. The data contain some 94,000 clones, around 90% of them singletons. The material sequenced was PBMCs. The origin of the receptors is a woman aged 50 to 60 with colorectal cancer.

This chain uses TRBV3-1 (or the pseudogene TRBV3-2) with TRBJ1-6; maybe TRBD1 (5 bases). Trimming took off 4 bases at V and 6 bases at J, with 10 bases between the two ends. Germline assignment: CDR1 LGHDT and CDR2 YNNKEL (reference sequence). CDR3 length equals 14 residues. The CDR3 coding sequence is TGTGCCAGCAGCCCGGGACGTAGTAATTCACCCCTCCACTTT. Encoded protein: CASSPGRSNSPLHF.

The rearrangement uses TRBV28 and TRBJ2-3; D call uncertain. V was trimmed by 5 bases and J by 5 bases, leaving 14 bases between them. Germline-derived CDR1 and CDR2 are MDHEN and SYDVKM. The CDR3 totals 14 residues. CDR3 in DNA: TGTGCCAGCAGTCTCCCGGTAGTTGGAGATACGCAGTATTTT. It codes for CASSLPVVGDTQYF.

Comments on this clone: One end of the junction does not line up with germline, which may come from a read error. The chain recombines TRBV2 with TRBJ2-3; 10 nucleotides align to TRBD2. The CDR3 loop spans 13 amino acids. CDR1 is SNHLY and CDR2 is FYNNEI in the germline V gene. For the CDR3, the DNA is TGTGCCAGCAGTTCCGACAGTAGCGGGGGGCCCCATTTT. As protein: CASSSDSSGGPHF.

V usage is TRBV12-3 or TRBV12-4 and J usage is TRBJ2-1; D is possibly TRBD1 (5 bases). Between the trimmed V and J ends, which lost 1 base and 4 bases, there was a span of 5 bases. CDR3 length equals 13 residues. CDR3 region: CASSLGQYNEQFF. CDR3 coding DNA: TGTGCCAGCAGTTTAGGACAGTACAATGAGCAGTTCTTC.

The chain is built from TRBV15 and TRBJ1-5, with unresolved D. V lost 1 base and J lost 3, with 16 bases in between. The length of the CDR3 is 17 residues. Germline CDR1 is LNHNV and CDR2 is YYDKDF (reference sequence). CDR3 in DNA: TGTGCCACCAGCAGAGTTGTAAGGGTCTCTAACAATCAGCCCCAGCATTTT. It codes for CATSRVVRVSNNQPQHF.

CDR3 region: CSSSFEVGQSQETQYF. CDR3 DNA: TGTTCCAGCAGCTTTGAGGTGGGACAGAGTCAAGAGACCCAGTACTTC. The chain uses TRBV12-1 and TRBJ2-5; TRBD1 is the table's D call and was not checked against the DNA. TRBV12-1 is marked as a pseudogene. The CDR3 extends over 16 amino acids.

This clone was observed once. This rearrangement joins TRBV7-8 to TRBJ1-2; D gene ambiguous. Trimming took off 5 bases at V and 0 bases at J, with 22 bases between the two ends. The germline gives CDR1 SGHVS, CDR2 FQNEAQ. The length of the CDR3 is 18 residues. The CDR3 nucleotides read TGTGCCAGCAGCCCGGTGTTAACAACCACCTTTACTAACTATGGCTACACCTTC. Amino acids: CASSPVLTTTFTNYGYTF.

Worth noting for this clone: At one end, the junction sequence differs from germline, possibly due to a read error. The chain uses TRBV10-3 and TRBJ1-3; D is unclear. CDR3 length equals 15 residues. The germline V gene has CDR1 ENHRY and CDR2 SYGVKD. The CDR3 DNA reads TGTGCCATCAGTGAGTCGGGCAACCCTGGAAGCACCATATATTTT. Translation: CAISESGNPGSTIYF.

The chain recombines TRBV6-2 or TRBV6-3 with TRBJ1-5, with a possible D match to TRBD1 (5 bases). CDR1 is MNHEY and CDR2 is SVGEGT in the germline V gene. V lost 0 bases to trimming and J lost 0 bases, with 12 bases between them. The CDR3 loop spans 17 amino acids. CDR3 coding DNA: TGTGCCAGCAGTTACTCGGGGACTTCGTATAGCAATCAGCCCCAGCATTTT. As protein: CASSYSGTSYSNQPQHF.

This clone was seen a handful of times. This chain uses TRBV5-6 with TRBJ1-3, with a possible D match to TRBD1 (5 bases). CDR1 is SGHDT, CDR2 YYEEEE, per germline. This CDR3 is built from 14 residues. The germline V and J ends were trimmed by 5 bases and 1 base, with 10 bases remaining between them. The CDR3 DNA reads as TGTGCCAGCAGGTGGACACCTTCTGGAAACACCATATATTTT. It encodes CASRWTPSGNTIYF.

The chain has TRBV27 and TRBJ1-5; D remains ambiguous. This CDR3 region has 14 residues. The germline V gene has CDR1 MNHEY and CDR2 SMNVEV (reference sequence). The V end was cut by 2 bases, the J end by 7 bases, with 12 bases between. CDR3 DNA: TGTGCCAGCAGTTTAGAGGCAGCGGGCCAGCCCCAGCATTTT. It codes for CASSLEAAGQPQHF.

V gene TRBV5-1 combines with J gene TRBJ2-6; 9 positions agree with TRBD1. This CDR3 is 17 amino acids long. CDR1 is SGHRS and CDR2 is YFSETQ in the germline V gene. Unmatched junction bases numbered 4, after V lost 3 bases and J lost 0 bases. CDR3 loop: CASSSGQGPSGANVLTF. The DNA of the CDR3 is TGCGCCAGCAGCTCGGGACAGGGTCCCTCTGGGGCCAACGTCCTGACTTTC.

The chain carries TRBV5-1 and TRBJ2-5; 7 nucleotides agree with TRBD1. Looked up from germline, CDR1 is SGHRS and CDR2 is YFSETQ. Trimming took 3 bases from V and 1 from J; bases not matched to a gene: 6. The CDR3 is 15 amino acids. CDR3 region: CASSSGTVGQETQYF. CDR3 in DNA: TGCGCCAGCAGCTCCGGGACAGTGGGCCAAGAGACCCAGTACTTC.

This clone was found a few times. The chain is built from TRBV28 and TRBJ1-2; unclear D gene. The CDR3 is 12 amino acids. Trimming stripped 6 bases from V and 3 bases from J, with 8 bases between. The germline V gene encodes CDR1 MDHEN and CDR2 SYDVKM. The chain's CDR3 is CASRDGHYGYTF. Here the CDR3 DNA reads TGTGCCAGCAGGGACGGGCACTATGGCTACACCTTC.

The rearrangement joins TRBV12-3 or TRBV12-4 to TRBJ1-5; TRBD1 is a possible D gene (6 bases). V was shortened by 6 bases and J by 1 base, with 7 bases between the two germline ends. The CDR3 runs 13 residues. The CDR3 nucleotides are TGTGCCAGCAGCAGGGGAAGCAATCAGCCCCAGCATTTT. Translating it yields CASSRGSNQPQHF.

This chain uses TRBV9 with TRBJ1-2; no clear D gene. The CDR3 runs to 14 residues. V was shortened by 4 bases and J by 4 bases, with 14 bases between the two germline ends. Germline V lookup: CDR1 SGDLS, CDR2 YYNGEE. The DNA for the CDR3 is TGTGCCAGCAGCCCCCCCACCGTTGGCTATGGCTACACCTTC. Amino acids: CASSPPTVGYGYTF.

V usage is TRBV7-9 and J usage is TRBJ1-2, with a possible D match to TRBD1 (5 bases). The germline V gene encodes CDR1 SEHNR and CDR2 FQNEAQ (reference sequence). This CDR3 is built from 15 residues. Trimming took 5 bases from V and 0 from J, leaving 13 bases between them. The CDR3 DNA sequence: TGTGCCAGCAGCCCCACGCGAGGGGCTAACTATGGCTACACCTTC. The encoded protein is CASSPTRGANYGYTF.

The chain carries TRBV28 and TRBJ1-2; D gene uncertain. This CDR3 contains 13 residues. CDR1 MDHEN and CDR2 SYDVKM come from the germline V gene. V was pared by 4 bases and J by 4 bases, with 10 bases between. CDR3 amino acids: CASSSGPVYGYTF. DNA of the CDR3: TGTGCCAGCAGTTCGGGTCCAGTCTATGGCTACACCTTC.

The V and J genes are TRBV10-3 and TRBJ2-3, with TRBD2 matching over 11 bases. This CDR3 is 15 amino acids long. The V gene's germline CDR1 is ENHRY and CDR2 SYGVKD. V gave up 4 bases and J gave up 3 bases; unmatched junction bases: 3. The chain's CDR3 is CAISAGLADTDTQYF. For the CDR3, the DNA is TGTGCCATCAGTGCGGGACTAGCGGATACAGATACGCAGTATTTT.

The chain recombines TRBV27 with TRBJ2-7, with 9 bases aligning to TRBD1. CDR1 is MNHEY and CDR2 is SMNVEV in the germline V gene (reference sequence). V trimming: 6 bases; J trimming: 0 bases; junction bases outside the gene matches: 3. The CDR3 consists of 14 residues. CDR3 nucleotide sequence: TGTGCCAGCAGATCACAGGGGGCCTCCTACGAGCAGTACGTC. Its protein product is CASRSQGASYEQYV.

The V call is TRBV5-1, the J call TRBJ1-2, with TRBD1 matching over 9 bases. This CDR3 has 15 amino acids. The germline gives CDR1 SGHRS, CDR2 YFSETQ. V lost 2 bases and J lost 1; bases outside the gene matches: 3. Here the CDR3 reads CASSFGTGRNYGYTF. DNA for the CDR3: TGCGCCAGCAGCTTCGGGACAGGGCGTAACTATGGCTACACCTTC.

V and J are TRBV3-1 (or the pseudogene TRBV3-2) and TRBJ1-2, with a possible D match to TRBD1 (5 bases). CDR1 is LGHDT and CDR2 is YNNKEL in the germline V gene (reference sequence). Trimming shortened V by 1 base and J by 2 bases, and 11 bases separated the two germline ends. The CDR3 extends over 15 amino acids. CDR3 DNA: TGTGCCAGCAGCCAAGCGTGGGCAGGGAACTATGGCTACACCTTC. Its protein is CASSQAWAGNYGYTF.

The CDR3 nucleotides read TGTGCCAGCACTGGGACACCCGGAAACACCATATATTTT. This codes for CASTGTPGNTIYF. The chain combines TRBV2 with TRBJ1-3, with a tentative D call TRBD1 (6 bases). The ends were cut back, 7 bases at V and 4 bases at J, with 11 bases in the middle. Germline V gene data show CDR1 as SNHLY and CDR2 as FYNNEI. The CDR3 has 13 residues.

The V gene is TRBV6-5, the J gene TRBJ2-5, with TRBD1 as a possible D gene (5 bases). The CDR3 spans 14 residues. Looked up from germline, CDR1 is MNHEY and CDR2 is SVGAGI. V lost 8 bases to trimming and J lost 1 base, with 14 bases between them. The CDR3 loop reads CASGPTEPQETQYF. The CDR3 DNA is TGTGCCAGCGGCCCGACAGAACCCCAAGAGACCCAGTACTTC.

The genes are TRBV7-8 and TRBJ2-7; possibly TRBD1 for D (6 bases). V was clipped by 4 bases and J by 9 bases, with 16 bases between them. The CDR3 is 13 amino acids. Germline CDR1 SGHVS, CDR2 FQNEAQ. Written as DNA, the CDR3 is TGTGCCAGCAGCTCGCAACACCAGGGGCGGCAGTACGTC. Its protein is CASSSQHQGRQYV.

This clone was detected only once. V is TRBV6-5 and J is TRBJ1-2; D is unclear. The germline CDR1 and CDR2 sequences are MNHEY and SVGAGI. V shed 5 bases and J shed 5 bases, with 9 bases lying between them. The CDR3 extends over 12 amino acids. The CDR3, as DNA: TGTGCCAGCAGTAACGCCGAGTATGGCTACACCTTC. It specifies CASSNAEYGYTF.

The chain uses TRBV5-1 and TRBJ1-1; D is unresolved. Trimming left V 0 bases short and J 2 bases short, with 8 bases between. The CDR3 is 14 residues long. The V gene's germline CDR1 is SGHRS and CDR2 YFSETQ. CDR3 DNA sequence: TGCGCCAGCAGCTTGGAGGTTCGCAACACTGAAGCTTTCTTT. This encodes CASSLEVRNTEAFF.

The chain combines TRBV12-3 or TRBV12-4 with TRBJ1-1; D remains unclear. The CDR3 consists of 13 residues. Trimming shortened V by 5 bases and J by 6 bases, and 13 bases separated the two germline ends. The DNA of the CDR3 is TGTGCCAGCAGTCTCTCCGTGCGGGCTGAAGCTTTCTTT. Protein sequence: CASSLSVRAEAFF.

This clone was seen more than once but under ten times. The genes are TRBV7-2 and TRBJ1-1, with a tentative D call TRBD1 (5 bases). This CDR3 comprises 14 residues. The germline V and J ends were trimmed by 1 base and 4 bases, with 10 bases remaining between them. Per germline, CDR1 SGHTA and CDR2 FQGNSA. The CDR3, as DNA: TGTGCCAGCAGCTTAGAGGAGGGGAGCACTGAAGCTTTCTTT. This codes for CASSLEEGSTEAFF.